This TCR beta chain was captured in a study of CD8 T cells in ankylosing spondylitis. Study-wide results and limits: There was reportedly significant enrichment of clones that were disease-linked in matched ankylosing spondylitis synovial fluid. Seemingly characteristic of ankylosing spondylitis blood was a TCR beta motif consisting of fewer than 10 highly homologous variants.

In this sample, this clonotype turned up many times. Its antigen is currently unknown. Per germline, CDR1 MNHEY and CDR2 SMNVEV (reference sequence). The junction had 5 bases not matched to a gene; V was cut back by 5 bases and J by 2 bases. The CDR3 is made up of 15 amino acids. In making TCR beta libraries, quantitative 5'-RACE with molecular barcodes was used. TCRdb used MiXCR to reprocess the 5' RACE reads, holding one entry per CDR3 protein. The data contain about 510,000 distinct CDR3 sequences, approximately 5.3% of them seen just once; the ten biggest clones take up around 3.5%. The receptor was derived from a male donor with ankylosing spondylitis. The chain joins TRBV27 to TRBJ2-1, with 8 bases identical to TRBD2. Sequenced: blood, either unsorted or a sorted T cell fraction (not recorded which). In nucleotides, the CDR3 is TGTGCCAGCAGTCCGGGGACTAGGGCCTACAATGAGCAGTTCTTC. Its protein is CASSPGTRAYNEQFF.